These 32 T cell receptor beta chains came from one sample sequenced in a study of blood T cells in healthy people across ages. For the second PCR, which ran for about 6 to 11 cycles, a sample-barcoded 5' primer and a J-beta primer mix were used. One entry per CDR3 protein results from TCRdb running MiXCR on the 5' RACE reads. The data show 1,800,000 or so distinct CDR3 sequences, about two fifths seen once. Material: blood. The origin of the receptors is a human donor in good health.

The count of this clonotype is one. J is TRBJ2-7 and V is TRBV2; 12 bases are shared with TRBD2. The last part of the DNA fits TRBJ2-5 better; the J call may be wrong. The length of the CDR3 is 15 residues. Germline V gene data show CDR1 as SNHLY and CDR2 as FYNNEI. Here the CDR3 reads CASSRLAGEGGTQYF. CDR3 sequence (DNA): TGTGCCAGCAGCAGACTAGCGGGAGAAGGGGGGACCCAGTACTTC.

This sequence joins TRBV29-1 and TRBJ1-2; possibly TRBD1 for D (6 bases). Germline V gives CDR1 SQVTM, CDR2 ANQGSEA. The CDR3 runs to 14 residues. Trimming shortened V by 7 bases and J by 8 bases, and 23 bases separated the two germline ends. This chain's CDR3 is CSDGGLSYRGGYTF. The CDR3 DNA sequence: TGCAGCGATGGGGGGCTCAGTTATCGGGGCGGCTACACCTTC.

Comment on this clonotype: Relative to the germline gene, one junction end is altered; a read error may explain this. This chain uses TRBV5-1 with TRBJ2-3; 11 bases fit TRBD1. This CDR3 contains 15 residues. Germline V gene lookup returns CDR1 SGHRS and CDR2 YFSETQ. As DNA, the CDR3 is TGCACCAGCAGCTGGACAGGGGGCGGAGCGGATACGCAGTATTTT. Translating it yields CTSSWTGGGADTQYF.

This clonotype has only a few counts. The chain links TRBV6-2 or TRBV6-3 to TRBJ1-2, with 12 bases fitting TRBD1. Germline-derived CDR1 and CDR2 are MNHEY and SVGEGT. The CDR3 sequence is 15 residues long. Losses at the gene ends were 6 bases for V and 7 bases for J; bases not matched to a gene: 9. The CDR3 sequence: CASRQYRDRGLGYTF. The CDR3 region has the DNA TGTGCCAGCAGACAATACCGGGACAGGGGGCTTGGCTACACCTTC.

The gene calls are TRBV12-3 or TRBV12-4 and TRBJ2-7, with D hard to call. This CDR3 spans 13 amino acids. The V gene lost 3 bases and the J gene lost 7 bases, with 13 bases spanning the gap. CDR3 residues: CASSFPGVREQYF. The CDR3 nucleotides are TGTGCCAGCAGTTTCCCAGGCGTAAGAGAGCAGTACTTC.

A few counts support this clonotype. V is TRBV7-2 and J is TRBJ2-5; D gene uncertain. Trimming took 3 bases from V and 1 from J, leaving 9 bases between them. CDR1 and CDR2 (germline): SGHTA, FQGNSA. The CDR3 totals 14 residues. CDR3 sequence (DNA): TGTGCCAGCAGCTTTGTCCGTTTCCAAGAGACCCAGTACTTC. Protein sequence: CASSFVRFQETQYF.

This clonotype was seen a handful of times. The chain is built from TRBV20-1 and TRBJ1-5; unclear D gene. Germline lookup yields CDR1 DFQATT and CDR2 SNEGSKA (reference sequence). The CDR3 consists of 13 residues. V was pared by 5 bases and J by 4 bases, with 12 bases between. The CDR3: CSAHGPQNQPQHF. The CDR3 nucleotides read TGCAGTGCTCATGGACCGCAGAATCAGCCCCAGCATTTT.

The rearrangement uses TRBV10-3 and TRBJ2-7; TRBD1 or TRBD2 may be the D gene (5 bases each). CDR3 length: 13 amino acids. Per the germline V gene, CDR1 is ENHRY and CDR2 is SYGVKD. Deletions cut 0 bases from V and 7 bases from J, with 10 bases between. The CDR3 bases are TGTGCCATCAGTGAGTCGTTGGGGGAAGAGCAGTACTTC. Residues: CAISESLGEEQYF.

This chain uses TRBV5-6 with TRBJ2-3, with a possible D match to TRBD2 (6 bases). The CDR3 is made up of 15 amino acids. V was clipped by 4 bases and J by 5 bases, with 17 bases between them. Germline V gene sequence: CDR1 SGHDT, CDR2 YYEEEE. The CDR3 sequence: CASSGGFGDQDTQYF. CDR3 sequence (DNA): TGTGCCAGCAGCGGAGGGTTTGGAGATCAAGATACGCAGTATTTT. Looking up the rest from reference TRBV5-6 and TRBJ2-3 gives the full variable domain: DAGVTQSPTHLIKTRGQQVTLRCSPKSGHDTVSWYQQALGQGPQFIFQYYEEEERQRGNFPDRFSGHQFPNYSSELNVNALLLGDSALYLCASSGGFGDQDTQYFGPGTRLTVL.

This clonotype was seen more than once but under ten times. This sequence joins TRBV27 and TRBJ2-4; D not resolved. Germline lookup yields CDR1 MNHEY and CDR2 SMNVEV (reference sequence). There are 18 residues in the CDR3. Deletions cut 7 bases from V and 0 bases from J, with 22 bases between. CDR3 in DNA: TGTGCCAGCAAAACCCTTACAACCCGAAAAGTAGCCAAAAACATTCAGTACTTC. The encoded protein is CASKTLTTRKVAKNIQYF.

The rearrangement uses TRBV6-2 or TRBV6-3 and TRBJ2-5; D not resolved. The CDR3 runs to 13 residues. Trimming shortened V by 5 bases and J by 5 bases, and 12 bases separated the two germline ends. Germline V CDR1 and CDR2: MNHEY, SVGEGT. CDR3 bases: TGTGCCAGCAGTGATTACGACCCCGAGACCCAGTACTTC. Amino acid sequence: CASSDYDPETQYF.

The chain uses TRBV10-3 and TRBJ2-2, with 7 bases identical to TRBD2. The CDR3 has 15 residues. CDR1 and CDR2 from the germline V gene are ENHRY and SYGVKD. Germline trimming cut 11 bases from V and 2 bases from J; bases unmatched to any gene: 11. The DNA for the CDR3 is TGTGCCCTCCGGCAGGGAGCGGGAAACACCGGGGAGCTGTTTTTT. This encodes CALRQGAGNTGELFF.

This clonotype was detected a few times. J is TRBJ2-7 and V is TRBV7-9; 7 positions agree with TRBD2. The CDR3 is 14 residues long. The trim removed 5 bases at V and 7 bases at J, leaving 11 bases unmatched. Germline CDR1 SEHNR, CDR2 FQNEAQ (reference sequence). In DNA form, the CDR3 reads TGTGCCAGCAGCGCCCGGGACGGACTAGGGGAGCAGTACTTC. Translated: CASSARDGLGEQYF.

The CDR3 protein is CASSFGQGAYNSPLHF. The CDR3 DNA reads TGTGCCAGCAGTTTTGGACAGGGGGCCTATAATTCACCCCTCCACTTT. The gene calls are TRBV7-8 and TRBJ1-6, with TRBD1 identical over 10 bases. Germline CDR1 and CDR2: SGHVS and FQNEAQ. The V segment lost 6 bases and the J segment 2 bases; nucleotides outside the gene matches: 4. This CDR3 has 16 amino acids.

This clonotype was detected many times. The V call is TRBV4-3, the J call TRBJ1-2; no definite D call. The CDR3 spans 13 residues. V was cut by 0 bases and J by 4 bases, with 6 bases left in between. The V gene's germline CDR1 is LGHNA and CDR2 YSLEER. The CDR3 reads CASSQDSAYGYTF. The CDR3 nucleotides are TGCGCCAGCAGCCAAGATTCAGCCTATGGCTACACCTTC.

The rearrangement joins TRBV6-2 or TRBV6-3 to TRBJ1-4, with no clear D. CDR3 length: 13 amino acids. The ends were cut back, 6 bases at V and 5 bases at J, with 10 bases in the middle. In germline, CDR1 is MNHEY, CDR2 SVGEGT. CDR3 protein: CASRQRYNEKLFF. As DNA, the CDR3 is TGTGCCAGCAGACAGAGATACAATGAAAAACTGTTTTTT.

The rearrangement joins TRBV20-1 to TRBJ1-1, with 9 bases identical to TRBD1. The CDR3 has 16 amino acids. CDR1 and CDR2 from the germline V gene are DFQATT and SNEGSKA (reference sequence). J lost 6 bases, V lost 7 bases, and 18 bases had no gene match. The CDR3 coding sequence is TGCAGTGTGTTTTCGGGGACAGGGTTGCTTACTTCTGAAGCTTTCTTT. Encoded protein: CSVFSGTGLLTSEAFF.

The chain combines TRBV6-2 or TRBV6-3 with TRBJ2-7; D call uncertain. Germline lookup yields CDR1 MNHEY and CDR2 SVGEGT. Deletions cut 3 bases from V and 3 bases from J, with 12 bases between. There are 14 residues in the CDR3. The CDR3 nucleotides read TGTGCCAGCAGTTATTTATCAAGTGACTACGAGCAGTACTTC. It specifies CASSYLSSDYEQYF.

A note on this clonotype: The junction departs from germline at one end; a sequencing error may be responsible. The chain is built from TRBV12-3 or TRBV12-4 and TRBJ2-1; 9 bases fit TRBD1. There are 15 residues in the CDR3. The CDR3 region is CAGSTTRDRVDEQFF. DNA for the CDR3: TGTGCCGGCAGTACCACCCGGGACAGGGTCGATGAGCAGTTCTTC.

The table lists this clonotype with a few counts. The chain links TRBV5-6 to TRBJ2-1; D is uncertain. V lost 4 bases to trimming and J lost 4 bases, with 24 bases between them. The CDR3 length is 18 residues. Germline assignment: CDR1 SGHDT and CDR2 YYEEEE. As DNA, the CDR3 is TGTGCCAGCAGCCGAGAGACGGAAGCCGTCCAGCCTTACAATGAGCAGTTCTTC. Residues: CASSRETEAVQPYNEQFF.

This clonotype has ten or more counts. The chain links TRBV27 to TRBJ1-4, with 7 bases fitting TRBD1. J was trimmed by 4 bases and V by 5 bases; bases with no gene match: 1. CDR1 MNHEY and CDR2 SMNVEV come from the germline V gene (reference sequence). There are 13 residues in the CDR3. CDR3 loop: CASSGQVNEKLFF. CDR3 nucleotide sequence: TGTGCCAGCAGTGGACAGGTTAATGAAAAACTGTTTTTT.

Details on this clonotype: The DNA is left out, because the CDR3 cannot be placed on it with certainty; the CDR3 is given as TCRdb lists it. The chain links TRBV28 to TRBJ1-4; the table gives TRBD1 as D, unverified against the DNA. The germline V gene encodes CDR1 MDHEN and CDR2 SYDVKM. Ends included, the CDR3 has 24 residues. This CDR3 is CASSFRVLYNEQFFGPGDGEKLFF.

CDR3 coding DNA: TGTGCCAGCAGTTCCCCCATCGGGACACTTTACACTGAAGCTTTCTTT. Amino acids: CASSSPIGTLYTEAFF. The chain couples TRBV12-3 or TRBV12-4 to TRBJ1-1; the D gene is possibly TRBD1 (6 bases). The CDR3 extends over 16 amino acids. The V and J ends lost 4 bases and 3 bases respectively, with 18 bases between them.

The chain links TRBV5-1 to TRBJ1-1; 8 nucleotides agree with TRBD1. CDR1 and CDR2 (germline): SGHRS, YFSETQ. The CDR3 loop spans 14 amino acids. V shed 7 bases and J 1 base; nucleotides not matched to a gene: 6. CDR3 sequence: CASEGGQGNTEAFF. CDR3 bases: TGCGCCAGCGAAGGAGGACAGGGGAACACTGAAGCTTTCTTT. The full variable domain, in which reference TRBV5-1 and TRBJ1-1 provide the parts outside the CDR3, is KAGVTQTPRYLIKTRGQQVTLSCSPISGHRSVSWYQQTPGQGLQFLFEYFSETQRNKGNFPGRFSGRQFSNSRSEMNVSTLELGDSALYLCASEGGQGNTEAFFGQGTRLTVV.

J is TRBJ2-5 and V is TRBV29-1; 10 bases are shared with TRBD2. The germline V gene encodes CDR1 SQVTM and CDR2 ANQGSEA. This CDR3 is built from 13 residues. V lost 6 bases to trimming and J lost 3 bases; unmatched junction nucleotides: 4. The CDR3 DNA is TGCAGCGTCAAGGGACTAGCGAAAGAGACCCAGTACTTC. Encoded protein: CSVKGLAKETQYF. Full variable domain (outside the CDR3, taken from reference TRBV29-1 and TRBJ2-5): SAVISQKPSRDICQRGTSLTIQCQVDSQVTMMFWYRQQPGQSLTLIATANQGSEATYESGFVIDKFPISRPNLTFSTLTVSNMSPEDSSIYLCSVKGLAKETQYFGPGTRLLVL.

At least ten counts were recorded for this clonotype. The genes are TRBV20-1 and TRBJ2-3; 9 nucleotides match TRBD2. Trimming cost V 3 bases and J 2 bases; bases outside gene matches: 9. The CDR3 runs to 16 residues. The germline V gene has CDR1 DFQATT and CDR2 SNEGSKA (reference sequence). The CDR3 DNA is TGCAGTGCTAGGCCTCCCAGCGGGGGGCCCACAGATACGCAGTATTTT. Translation gives CSARPPSGGPTDTQYF.

The rearrangement joins TRBV12-3 or TRBV12-4 to TRBJ2-5, with 8 positions matching TRBD2. The ends lost 5 bases at V and 2 bases at J; junction bases unmatched: 10. There are 16 residues in the CDR3. Here the CDR3 reads CASSPPGAGGQETQYF. The CDR3 nucleotides read TGTGCCAGCAGTCCGCCGGGGGCGGGGGGACAAGAGACCCAGTACTTC.

V is TRBV10-3 and J is TRBJ2-5, with D unresolved. This CDR3 has 12 amino acids. Germline V lookup: CDR1 ENHRY, CDR2 SYGVKD. V lost 8 bases and J 11 bases, leaving 18 bases between the germline ends. CDR3 DNA: TGTGCCATCGCTTCCCCCGAGAGTGAGCAGTACTTC. It yields the protein CAIASPESEQYF.

This clonotype was counted only a few times. The chain is built from TRBV29-1 and TRBJ1-2; TRBD1 might be the D (5 bases). Germline values: CDR1 SQVTM, CDR2 ANQGSEA. The CDR3 length is 15 residues. V was shortened by 6 bases and J by 3 bases, with 20 bases between the two germline ends. The CDR3 loop is CSVSRDGSGYYGYTF. The CDR3 DNA follows: TGCAGCGTATCCCGGGACGGGAGTGGGTACTATGGCTACACCTTC.

The rearrangement links TRBV6-2 or TRBV6-3 to TRBJ1-5; 9 nucleotides agree with TRBD1. Germline assignment: CDR1 MNHEY and CDR2 SVGEGT. The CDR3 loop spans 17 amino acids. V was pared by 4 bases and J by 6 bases, with 13 bases of the junction left unmatched. The CDR3 is CASSFNTHRDRAQPQHF. Written as DNA, the CDR3 is TGTGCCAGCAGTTTCAATACACACCGGGACAGGGCTCAGCCCCAGCATTTT.

This clonotype was detected only a few times. This chain joins TRBV29-1 and TRBJ2-2; maybe TRBD2 (6 bases). V lost 4 bases and J 4 bases, leaving 7 bases between the germline ends. CDR3 length: 12 amino acids. The germline V gene has CDR1 SQVTM and CDR2 ANQGSEA. The CDR3, as DNA: TGCAGCGTTGTGGGGGGCACCGGGGAGCTGTTTTTT. Its protein is CSVVGGTGELFF.

The J gene is TRBJ2-5, the V gene TRBV9; no clear D. CDR1 and CDR2 (germline): SGDLS, YYNGEE. CDR3 length equals 14 residues. Trimming took 2 bases from V and 1 from J, leaving 9 bases between them. The CDR3 nucleotides are TGTGCCAGCAGCGTCACCAGCATCCAAGAGACCCAGTACTTC. This translates into CASSVTSIQETQYF.